What follows is one T cell receptor beta chain and its context. Its antigen is unknown. The table came from immunoSEQ multiplex PCR; TCRdb's copy has only in-frame clones and leaves some out. The sample has some 680,000 clones, around 78% seen once. Trimming took off 6 bases at V and 7 bases at J, with 19 bases between the two ends. This CDR3 is built from 15 residues. This specimen belongs to a study of shared clonotypes between healthy human individuals. Study-level results: The study generally estimated greater richness for naive than memory subsets. It was observed that roughly 4.8% of naive CD4 clonotypes were shared across several donors. Large sequencing depth failed to make sorted-subset sequencing complete, rarefaction showed.

There were only Caucasian adults among the donors, and all lived in Nashville, Tennessee. Material: memory CD4+ T cells sorted from blood. Subset reported: CD45RA-negative fraction. This chain connects TRBV23-1 to TRBJ2-1; D might be TRBD2 (7 bases). TRBV23-1 is flagged as an ORF with uncertain function. This clonotype was sampled from a woman aged 30 to 39 in good health. CDR3 sequence reads: CASSRWGGAGNEQFF. CDR3 nucleotide sequence: TGCGCCAGCAGCCGTTGGGGGGGCGCGGGGAATGAGCAGTTCTTC.